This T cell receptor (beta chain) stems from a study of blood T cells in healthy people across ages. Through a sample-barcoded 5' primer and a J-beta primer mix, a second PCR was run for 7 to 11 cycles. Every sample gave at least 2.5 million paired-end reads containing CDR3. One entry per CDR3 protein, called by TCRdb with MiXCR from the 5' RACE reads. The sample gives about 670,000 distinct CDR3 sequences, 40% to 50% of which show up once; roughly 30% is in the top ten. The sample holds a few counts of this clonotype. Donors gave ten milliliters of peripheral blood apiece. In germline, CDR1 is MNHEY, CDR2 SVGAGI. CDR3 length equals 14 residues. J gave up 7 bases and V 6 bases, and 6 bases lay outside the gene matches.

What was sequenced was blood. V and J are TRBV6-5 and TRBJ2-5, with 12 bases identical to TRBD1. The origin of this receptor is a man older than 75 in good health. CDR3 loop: CASRGTGGLGTQYF. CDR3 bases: TGTGCCAGCAGAGGGACAGGGGGCCTGGGGACCCAGTACTTC.